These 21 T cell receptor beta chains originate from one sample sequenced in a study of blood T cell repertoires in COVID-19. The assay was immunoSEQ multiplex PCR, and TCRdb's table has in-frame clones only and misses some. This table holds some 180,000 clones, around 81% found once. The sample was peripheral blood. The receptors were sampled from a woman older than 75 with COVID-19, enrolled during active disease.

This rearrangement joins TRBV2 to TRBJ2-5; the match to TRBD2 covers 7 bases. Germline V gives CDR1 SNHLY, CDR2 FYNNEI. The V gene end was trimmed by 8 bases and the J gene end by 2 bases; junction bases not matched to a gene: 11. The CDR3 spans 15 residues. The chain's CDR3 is CASQAGLAVQETQYF. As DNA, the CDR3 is TGTGCCAGCCAGGCGGGTCTAGCGGTACAAGAGACCCAGTACTTC.

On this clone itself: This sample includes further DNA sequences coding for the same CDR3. The CDR3 sequence is CASSLSNNEQFF. The DNA for the CDR3 is TGCGCCAGCAGCTTGTCAAACAATGAGCAGTTCTTC. The chain joins TRBV5-1 to TRBJ2-1; D unresolved. The CDR3 contains 12 residues. Trimming removed 1 base at V and 5 bases at J, with 4 bases between. Per the germline V gene, CDR1 is SGHRS and CDR2 is YFSETQ.

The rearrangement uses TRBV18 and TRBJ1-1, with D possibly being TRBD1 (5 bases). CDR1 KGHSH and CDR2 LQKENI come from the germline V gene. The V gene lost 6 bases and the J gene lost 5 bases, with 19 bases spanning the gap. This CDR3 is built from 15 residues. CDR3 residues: CASSPYGGAQTEAFF. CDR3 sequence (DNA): TGTGCCAGCTCGCCGTACGGCGGGGCACAAACTGAAGCTTTCTTT. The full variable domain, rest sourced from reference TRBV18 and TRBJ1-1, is NAGVMQNPRHLVRRRGQEARLRCSPMKGHSHVYWYRQLPEEGLKFMVYLQKENIIDESGMPKERFSAEFPKEGPSILRIQQVVRGDSAAYFCASSPYGGAQTEAFFGQGTRLTVV.

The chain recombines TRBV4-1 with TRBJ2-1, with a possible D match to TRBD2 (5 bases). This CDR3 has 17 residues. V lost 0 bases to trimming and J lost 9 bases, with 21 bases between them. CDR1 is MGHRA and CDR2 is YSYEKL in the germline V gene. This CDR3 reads CASSQDPPGGLATEQFF. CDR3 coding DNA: TGCGCCAGCAGCCAAGACCCCCCGGGTGGGTTAGCGACTGAGCAGTTCTTC.

Here the CDR3 reads CASSPPGQGGFTEQYF. The CDR3 DNA is TGTGCCAGCAGCCCTCCGGGACAGGGGGGGTTTACCGAGCAGTACTTC. This chain links TRBV7-6 with TRBJ2-7, with 11 bases that match TRBD1. CDR3 length equals 16 residues. Per the germline V gene, CDR1 is SGHVS and CDR2 is FNYEAQ. Trimming took 5 bases from V and 6 from J; bases not matched to a gene: 12.

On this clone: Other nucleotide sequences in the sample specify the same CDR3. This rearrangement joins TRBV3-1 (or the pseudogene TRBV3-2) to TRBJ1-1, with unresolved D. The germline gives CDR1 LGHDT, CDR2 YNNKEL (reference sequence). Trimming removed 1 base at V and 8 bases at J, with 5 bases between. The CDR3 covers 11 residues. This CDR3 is CASSQVSEAFF. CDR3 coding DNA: TGTGCCAGCAGCCAAGTGTCGGAAGCTTTCTTT.

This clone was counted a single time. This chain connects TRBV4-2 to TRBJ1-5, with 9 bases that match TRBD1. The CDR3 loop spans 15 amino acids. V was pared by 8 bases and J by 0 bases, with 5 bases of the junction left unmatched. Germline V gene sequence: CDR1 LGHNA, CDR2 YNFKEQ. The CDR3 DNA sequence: TGTGCCAGCGGGGACAGGGCTTATAGCAATCAGCCCCAGCATTTT. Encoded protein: CASGDRAYSNQPQHF.

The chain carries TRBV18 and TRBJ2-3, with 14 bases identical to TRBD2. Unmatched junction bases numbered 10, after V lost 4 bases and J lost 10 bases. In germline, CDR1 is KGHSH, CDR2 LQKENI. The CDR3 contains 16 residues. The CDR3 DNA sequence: TGTGCCAGCTCACAAGGACTAGCGGGGGGTTTCGGGGCGCAGTATTTT. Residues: CASSQGLAGGFGAQYF. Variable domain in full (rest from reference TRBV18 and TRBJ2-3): NAGVMQNPRHLVRRRGQEARLRCSPMKGHSHVYWYRQLPEEGLKFMVYLQKENIIDESGMPKERFSAEFPKEGPSILRIQQVVRGDSAAYFCASSQGLAGGFGAQYFGPGTRLTVL.

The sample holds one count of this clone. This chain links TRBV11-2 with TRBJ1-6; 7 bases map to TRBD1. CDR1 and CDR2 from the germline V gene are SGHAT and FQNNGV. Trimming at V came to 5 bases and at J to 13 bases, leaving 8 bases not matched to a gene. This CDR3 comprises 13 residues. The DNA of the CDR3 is TGTGCCAGCAGCCCGACAGGGACCCAGCCCCTCCACTTT. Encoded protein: CASSPTGTQPLHF.

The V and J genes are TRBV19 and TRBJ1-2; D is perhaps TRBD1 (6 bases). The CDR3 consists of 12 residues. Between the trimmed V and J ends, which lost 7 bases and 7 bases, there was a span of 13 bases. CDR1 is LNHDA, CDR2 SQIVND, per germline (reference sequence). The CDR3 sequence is CASKPATGGYTF. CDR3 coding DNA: TGTGCCAGTAAGCCCGCGACAGGTGGCTACACCTTC.

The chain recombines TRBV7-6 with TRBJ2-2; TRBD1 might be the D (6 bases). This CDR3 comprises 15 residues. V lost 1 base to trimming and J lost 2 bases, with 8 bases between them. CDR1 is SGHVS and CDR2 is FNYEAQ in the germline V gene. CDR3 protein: CASSLGTVNTGELFF. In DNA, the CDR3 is TGTGCCAGCAGCTTAGGGACAGTTAACACCGGGGAGCTGTTTTTT.

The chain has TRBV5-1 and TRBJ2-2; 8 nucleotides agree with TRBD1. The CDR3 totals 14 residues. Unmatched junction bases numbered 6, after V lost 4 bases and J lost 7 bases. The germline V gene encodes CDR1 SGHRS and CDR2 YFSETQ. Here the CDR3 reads CASSPAGQGGELFF. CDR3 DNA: TGCGCCAGCAGCCCGGCAGGACAGGGCGGGGAGCTGTTTTTT.

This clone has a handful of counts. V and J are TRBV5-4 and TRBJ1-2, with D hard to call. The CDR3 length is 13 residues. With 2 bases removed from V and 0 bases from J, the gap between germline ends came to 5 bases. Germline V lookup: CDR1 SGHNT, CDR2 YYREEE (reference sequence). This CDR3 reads CASSFRANYGYTF. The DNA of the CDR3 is TGTGCCAGCAGCTTCCGGGCTAACTATGGCTACACCTTC.

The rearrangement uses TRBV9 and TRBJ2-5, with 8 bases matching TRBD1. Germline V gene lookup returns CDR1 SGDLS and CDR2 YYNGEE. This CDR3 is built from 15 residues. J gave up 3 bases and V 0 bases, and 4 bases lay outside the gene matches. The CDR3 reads CASSVVGTGEETQYF. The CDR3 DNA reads TGTGCCAGCAGCGTAGTGGGGACAGGAGAAGAGACCCAGTACTTC.

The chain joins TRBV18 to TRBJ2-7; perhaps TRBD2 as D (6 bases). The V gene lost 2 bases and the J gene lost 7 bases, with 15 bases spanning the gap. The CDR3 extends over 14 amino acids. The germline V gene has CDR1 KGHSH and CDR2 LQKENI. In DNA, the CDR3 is TGTGCCAGCTCACCAAGTCGGGGCGCGGGGGAGCAGTACTTC. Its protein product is CASSPSRGAGEQYF.

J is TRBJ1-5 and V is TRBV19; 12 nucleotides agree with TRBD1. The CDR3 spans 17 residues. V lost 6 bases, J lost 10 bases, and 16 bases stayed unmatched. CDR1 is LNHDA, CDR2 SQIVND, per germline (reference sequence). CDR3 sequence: CASRETGQGAGGLPQHF. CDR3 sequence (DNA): TGTGCCAGTAGGGAAACGGGACAGGGGGCGGGCGGACTACCCCAGCATTTT. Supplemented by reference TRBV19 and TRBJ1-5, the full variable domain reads DGGITQSPKYLFRKEGQNVTLSCEQNLNHDAMYWYRQDPGQGLRLIYYSQIVNDFQKGDIAEGYSVSREKKESFPLTVTSAQKNPTAFYLCASRETGQGAGGLPQHFGDGTRLSIL.

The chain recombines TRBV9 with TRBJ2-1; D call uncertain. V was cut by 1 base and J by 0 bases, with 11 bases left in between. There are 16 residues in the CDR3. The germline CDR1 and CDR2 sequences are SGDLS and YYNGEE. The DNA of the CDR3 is TGTGCCAGCAGCGTACTTAGCCTAGTCTCCTACAATGAGCAGTTCTTC. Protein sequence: CASSVLSLVSYNEQFF.

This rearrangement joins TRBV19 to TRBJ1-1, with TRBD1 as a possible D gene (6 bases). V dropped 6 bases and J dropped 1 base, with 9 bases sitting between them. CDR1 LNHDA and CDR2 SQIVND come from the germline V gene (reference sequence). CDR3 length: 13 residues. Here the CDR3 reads CASSDRPNTEAFF. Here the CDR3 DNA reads TGTGCCAGTAGCGACAGGCCGAACACTGAAGCTTTCTTT.

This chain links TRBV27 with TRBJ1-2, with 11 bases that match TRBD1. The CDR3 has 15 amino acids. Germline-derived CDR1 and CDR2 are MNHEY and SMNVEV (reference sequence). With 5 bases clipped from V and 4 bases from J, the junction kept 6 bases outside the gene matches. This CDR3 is CASSPRDRGAYGYTF. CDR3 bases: TGTGCCAGCAGTCCCCGGGACAGGGGGGCCTATGGCTACACCTTC.

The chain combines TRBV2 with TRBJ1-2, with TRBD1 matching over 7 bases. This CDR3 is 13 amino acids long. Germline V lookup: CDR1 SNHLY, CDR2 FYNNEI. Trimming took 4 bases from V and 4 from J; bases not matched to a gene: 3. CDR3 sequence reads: CASSGGQSYGYTF. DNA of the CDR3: TGTGCCAGCAGTGGGGGACAGAGCTATGGCTACACCTTC. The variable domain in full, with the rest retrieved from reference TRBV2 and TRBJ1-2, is EPEVTQTPSHQVTQMGQEVILRCVPISNHLYFYWYRQILGQKVEFLVSFYNNEISEKSEIFDDQFSVERPDGSNFTLKIRSTKLEDSAMYFCASSGGQSYGYTFGSGTRLTVV.

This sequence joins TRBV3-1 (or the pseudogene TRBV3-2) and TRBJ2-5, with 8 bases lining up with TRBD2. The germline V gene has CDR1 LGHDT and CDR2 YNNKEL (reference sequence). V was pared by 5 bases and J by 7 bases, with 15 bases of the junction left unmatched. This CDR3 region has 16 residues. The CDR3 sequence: CASSERRGGPLATQYF. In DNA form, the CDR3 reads TGTGCCAGCAGCGAAAGACGCGGGGGGCCCCTCGCGACCCAGTACTTC.